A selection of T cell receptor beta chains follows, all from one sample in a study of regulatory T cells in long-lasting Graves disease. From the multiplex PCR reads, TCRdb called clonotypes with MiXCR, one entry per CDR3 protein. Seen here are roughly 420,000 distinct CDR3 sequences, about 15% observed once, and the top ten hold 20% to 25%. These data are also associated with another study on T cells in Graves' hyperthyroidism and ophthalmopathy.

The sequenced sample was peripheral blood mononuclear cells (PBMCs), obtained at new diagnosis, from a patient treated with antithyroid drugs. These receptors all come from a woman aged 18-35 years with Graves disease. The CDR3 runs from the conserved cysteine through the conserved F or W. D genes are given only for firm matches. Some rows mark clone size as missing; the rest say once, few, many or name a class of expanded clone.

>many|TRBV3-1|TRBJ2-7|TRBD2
CASSLVAGERAYEQYF
TGTGCCAGCAGCCTCGTAGCGGGAGAGAGGGCCTACGAGCAGTACTTC
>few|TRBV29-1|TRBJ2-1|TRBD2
CSVDFLAGAYNEQFF
TGCAGCGTTGATTTTCTAGCGGGGGCCTACAATGAGCAGTTCTTC
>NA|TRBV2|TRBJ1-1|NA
CASSDRGAEAFF
TGTGCCAGCAGTGACAGGGGTGCTGAAGCTTTCTTT
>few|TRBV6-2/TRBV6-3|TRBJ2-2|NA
CASSPRTGSRELFF
TGTGCCAGCAGTCCCCGGACTGGGTCACGGGAGCTGTTTTTT
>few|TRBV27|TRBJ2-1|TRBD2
CASSPPYGGGRDNEQLF
TGTGCCAGCAGTCCACCCTATGGGGGAGGGCGCGACAATGAGCAGCTCTTC
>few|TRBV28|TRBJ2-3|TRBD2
CASSPRGSGGTSTDTQYF
TGTGCCAGCAGTCCCCGGGGTAGCGGGGGAACTAGCACAGATACGCAGTATTTT
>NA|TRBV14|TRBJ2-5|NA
CASSPWTAGETQYF
TGTGCCAGCAGCCCTTGGACAGCCGGAGAGACCCAGTACTTC
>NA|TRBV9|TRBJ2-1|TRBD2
CASGLLAGAENEQFF
TGTGCCAGCGGCCTCCTAGCGGGAGCGGAGAATGAGCAGTTCTTC
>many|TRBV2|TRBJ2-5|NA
CASIGAFNWETQYF
TGTGCCAGTATAGGCGCCTTCAATTGGGAGACCCAGTACTTC
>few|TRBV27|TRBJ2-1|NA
CASSPNSINEQFF
TGTGCCAGCAGTCCAAACAGTATCAATGAGCAGTTCTTC
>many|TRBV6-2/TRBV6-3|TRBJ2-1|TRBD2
CASSSRTSGRAQNEQFF
TGTGCCAGCAGTTCCAGGACTAGCGGGAGGGCTCAAAATGAGCAGTTCTTC
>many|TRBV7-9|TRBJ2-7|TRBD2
CASSTGGRTYEQYF
TGTGCCAGCAGTACGGGGGGGCGAACCTACGAGCAGTACTTC
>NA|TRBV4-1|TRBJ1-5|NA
CASSQMGGPQPQHF
TGCGCCAGCAGCCAAATGGGGGGCCCTCAGCCCCAGCATTTT
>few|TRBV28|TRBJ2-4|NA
CATSNRAKNIQYF
TGTGCCACCTCCAACAGGGCCAAAAACATTCAGTACTTC
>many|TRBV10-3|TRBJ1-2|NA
CAISEGAVGYTF
TGTGCCATCAGTGAGGGTGCGGTTGGCTACACCTTC
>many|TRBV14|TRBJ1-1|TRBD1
CASSRQGGTSGTEAFF
TGTGCCAGCAGCAGACAGGGGGGTACGTCGGGCACTGAAGCTTTCTTT
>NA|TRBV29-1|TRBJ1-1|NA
CSVVGSLNTEAFF
TGCAGCGTGGTGGGTTCCTTGAACACTGAAGCTTTCTTT
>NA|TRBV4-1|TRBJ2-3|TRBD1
CASSQHRDRGFADTQYF
TGCGCCAGCAGCCAGCACCGGGACAGGGGATTTGCAGATACGCAGTATTTT
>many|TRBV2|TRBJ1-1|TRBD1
CASRQGAATEAFF
TGTGCCAGTCGACAGGGGGCCGCCACTGAAGCTTTCTTT
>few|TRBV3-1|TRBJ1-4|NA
CASSHKGTNEKLFF
TGTGCCAGCAGCCACAAGGGAACTAATGAAAAACTGTTTTTT
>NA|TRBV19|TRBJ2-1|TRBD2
CASTTQSLAGSEQFF
TGTGCCAGTACCACCCAAAGTCTAGCGGGAAGTGAGCAGTTCTTC
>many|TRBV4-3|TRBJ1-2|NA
CASSQGQGNNYGYTF
TGCGCCAGCAGCCAGGGGCAGGGGAACAACTATGGCTACACCTTC
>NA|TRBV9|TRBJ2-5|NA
CASSPGYQETQYF
TGTGCCAGCAGCCCAGGCTACCAAGAGACCCAGTACTTC
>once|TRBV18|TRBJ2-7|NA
CASSKDWGLGEQYF
TGTGCCAGCTCTAAGGACTGGGGTCTTGGCGAGCAGTACTTC
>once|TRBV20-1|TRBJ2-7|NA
CSASPGSIYNEQYF
TGCAGTGCAAGTCCGGGATCCATCTACAATGAGCAGTACTTC
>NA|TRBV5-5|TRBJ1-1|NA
CASSLGTTEAFF
TGTGCCAGCAGCTTAGGGACCACTGAAGCTTTCTTT
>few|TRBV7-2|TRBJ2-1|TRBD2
CASSLLPGLAGMSSYNEQFF
TGTGCCAGCAGCCTTTTACCGGGACTAGCGGGAATGAGCTCCTACAATGAGCAGTTCTTC
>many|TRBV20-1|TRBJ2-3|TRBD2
CSPYETSGRMDTQYF
TGCAGCCCATACGAGACTAGCGGGAGGATGGATACGCAGTATTTT
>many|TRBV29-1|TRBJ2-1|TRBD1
CSVDMGQFYNEQFF
TGCAGCGTTGACATGGGACAGTTTTACAATGAGCAGTTCTTC
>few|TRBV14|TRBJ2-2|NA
CASSQINTGELFF
TGTGCCAGCAGCCAGATAAACACCGGGGAGCTGTTTTTT
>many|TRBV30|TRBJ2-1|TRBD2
CAWSVRAGDPTYNEQFF
TGTGCCTGGAGTGTGCGGGCGGGAGACCCTACATACAATGAGCAGTTCTTC
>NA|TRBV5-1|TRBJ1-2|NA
CASSLVGETNYGYTF
TGCGCCAGCAGCTTGGTAGGGGAGACTAACTATGGCTACACCTTC
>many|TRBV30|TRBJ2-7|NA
CAWSGGDEQYF
TGTGCCTGGAGTGGAGGGGACGAGCAGTACTTT
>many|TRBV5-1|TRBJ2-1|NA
CASSLVAGQHNEQFF
TGCGCCAGCAGCTTGGTTGCGGGACAACACAATGAGCAGTTCTTC
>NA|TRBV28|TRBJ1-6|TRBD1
CASSPGTGYNSPLHF
TGTGCCAGCAGTCCCGGGACAGGGTATAATTCACCCCTCCACTTT
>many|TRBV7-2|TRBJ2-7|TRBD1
CASSPQAGTGPYEQYF
TGTGCCAGCAGCCCCCAGGCCGGGACAGGCCCCTACGAGCAGTACTTC
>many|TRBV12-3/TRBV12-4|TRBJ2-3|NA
CASSLSVDTQYF
TGTGCCAGCAGCTTATCGGTGGATACGCAGTATTTT
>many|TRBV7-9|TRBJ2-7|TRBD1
CASSSRDSYEQYF
TGTGCCAGCAGCTCCCGGGACAGCTACGAGCAGTACTTC
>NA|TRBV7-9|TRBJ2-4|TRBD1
CASSSPTGGGGEAKNIQYF
TGTGCCAGCAGCTCCCCGACAGGGGGCGGAGGGGAAGCCAAAAACATTCAGTACTTC
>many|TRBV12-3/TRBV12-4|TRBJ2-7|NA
CASSLAEGSPYEQYF
TGTGCCAGCAGTTTAGCGGAGGGGAGTCCCTACGAGCAGTACTTC
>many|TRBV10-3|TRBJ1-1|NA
CAISTSSTTEAFF
TGTGCCATCAGTACCTCCAGTACCACTGAAGCTTTCTTT
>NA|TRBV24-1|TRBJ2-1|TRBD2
CATSEVVGGRFGEQFF
TGTGCCACCAGTGAGGTCGTGGGCGGGAGGTTTGGTGAGCAGTTCTTC
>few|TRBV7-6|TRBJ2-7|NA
CASSSPDFYEQYF
TGTGCCAGCAGCTCCCCGGACTTTTACGAGCAGTACTTC
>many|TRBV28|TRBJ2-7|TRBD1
CASRLGTAHEQYF
TGTGCCAGCAGACTAGGGACAGCCCACGAGCAGTACTTC
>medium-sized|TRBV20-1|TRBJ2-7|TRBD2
CSAPSASGRNSYEQYF
TGCAGTGCCCCCAGTGCTAGCGGGAGGAACTCCTACGAGCAGTACTTC
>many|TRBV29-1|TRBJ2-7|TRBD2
CSVPSGEGPYEQYF
TGCAGCGTCCCTTCGGGGGAGGGCCCCTACGAGCAGTACTTC
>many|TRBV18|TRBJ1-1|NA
CASSKDRLNTEAFF
TGTGCCAGCTCAAAGGACAGATTGAACACTGAAGCTTTCTTT
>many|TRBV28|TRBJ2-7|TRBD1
CASRLDGTGDEQYF
TGTGCCAGCAGACTGGACGGGACAGGGGACGAGCAGTACTTC
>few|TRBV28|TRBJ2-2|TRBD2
CASSLGLAGGRGTGELFF
TGTGCCAGCAGTTTAGGACTAGCGGGAGGGCGAGGCACCGGGGAGCTGTTTTTT
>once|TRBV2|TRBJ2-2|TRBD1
CATKTGSLGTGELFF
TGTGCCACCAAGACAGGGAGTCTTGGCACCGGGGAGCTGTTTTTT
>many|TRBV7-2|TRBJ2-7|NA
CASSSSREQYF
TGTGCCAGCAGCTCTTCAAGGGAGCAGTACTTC
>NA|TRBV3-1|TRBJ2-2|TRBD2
CASSLRTSRNTGELFF
TGTGCCAGCAGCCTCCGGACTAGCAGAAACACCGGGGAGCTGTTTTTT
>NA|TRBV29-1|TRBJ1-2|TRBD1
CSVAPGGGYGYTF
TGCAGCGTAGCCCCAGGGGGGGGTTATGGCTACACCTTC
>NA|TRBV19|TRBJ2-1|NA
CASTSRRTENNEQFF
TGTGCCAGCACTTCCAGGCGGACAGAGAACAATGAGCAGTTCTTC
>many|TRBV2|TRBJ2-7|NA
CASNPNGLAYEQYF
TGTGCCAGCAACCCTAACGGGCTCGCCTACGAGCAGTACTTC
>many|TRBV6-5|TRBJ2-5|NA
CASSSRDTPTETQYF
TGTGCCAGCAGTTCAAGGGACACCCCGACGGAGACCCAGTACTTC
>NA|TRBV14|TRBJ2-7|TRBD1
CASSHRTGVGTYEQYF
TGTGCCAGCAGCCACCGTACAGGGGTCGGGACCTACGAGCAGTACTTC